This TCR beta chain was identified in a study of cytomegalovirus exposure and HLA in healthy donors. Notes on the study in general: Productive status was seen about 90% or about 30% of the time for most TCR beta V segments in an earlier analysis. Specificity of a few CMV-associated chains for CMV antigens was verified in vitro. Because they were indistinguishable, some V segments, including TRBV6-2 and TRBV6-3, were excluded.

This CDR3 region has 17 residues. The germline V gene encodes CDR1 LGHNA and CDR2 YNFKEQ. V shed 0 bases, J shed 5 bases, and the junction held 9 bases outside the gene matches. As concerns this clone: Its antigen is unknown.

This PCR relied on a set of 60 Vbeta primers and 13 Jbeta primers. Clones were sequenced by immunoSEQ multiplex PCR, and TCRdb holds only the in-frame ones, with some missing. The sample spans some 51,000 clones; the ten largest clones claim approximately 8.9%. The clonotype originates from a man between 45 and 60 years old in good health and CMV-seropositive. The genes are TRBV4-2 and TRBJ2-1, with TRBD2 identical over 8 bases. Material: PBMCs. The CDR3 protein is CASSQESGSRFDNEQFF. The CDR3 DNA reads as TGTGCCAGCAGCCAAGAGAGCGGGAGCAGGTTCGACAATGAGCAGTTCTTC.